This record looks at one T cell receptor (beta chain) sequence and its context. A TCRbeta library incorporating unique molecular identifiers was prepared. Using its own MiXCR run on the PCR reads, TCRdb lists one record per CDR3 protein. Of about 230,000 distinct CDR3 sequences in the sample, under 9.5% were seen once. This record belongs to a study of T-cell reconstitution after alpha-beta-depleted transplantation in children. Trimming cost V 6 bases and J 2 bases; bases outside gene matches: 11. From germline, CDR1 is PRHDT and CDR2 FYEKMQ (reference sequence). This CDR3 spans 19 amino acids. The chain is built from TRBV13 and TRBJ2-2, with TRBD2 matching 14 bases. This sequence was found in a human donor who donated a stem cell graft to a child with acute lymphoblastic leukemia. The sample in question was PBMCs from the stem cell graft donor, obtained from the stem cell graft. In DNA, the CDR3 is TGTGCCAGCAGATCGATAGGGACTAGCGGGGGACCCAACACCGGGGAGCTGTTTTTT. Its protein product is CASRSIGTSGGPNTGELFF. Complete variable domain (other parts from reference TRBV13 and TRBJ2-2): AAGVIQSPRHLIKEKRETATLKCYPIPRHDTVYWYQQGPGQDPQFLISFYEKMQSDKGSIPDRFSAQQFSDYHSELNMSSLELGDSALYFCASRSIGTSGGPNTGELFFGEGSRLTVL.